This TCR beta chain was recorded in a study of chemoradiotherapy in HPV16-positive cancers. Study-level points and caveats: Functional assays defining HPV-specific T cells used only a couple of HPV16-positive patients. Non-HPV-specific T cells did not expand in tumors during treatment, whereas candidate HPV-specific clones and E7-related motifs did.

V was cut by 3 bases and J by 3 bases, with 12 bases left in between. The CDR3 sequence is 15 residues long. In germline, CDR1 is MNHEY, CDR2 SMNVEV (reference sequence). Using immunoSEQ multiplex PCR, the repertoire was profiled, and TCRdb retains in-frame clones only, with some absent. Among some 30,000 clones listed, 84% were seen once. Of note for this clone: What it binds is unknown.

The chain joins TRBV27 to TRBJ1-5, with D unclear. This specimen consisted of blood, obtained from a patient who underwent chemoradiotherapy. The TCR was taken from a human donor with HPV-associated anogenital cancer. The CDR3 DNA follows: TGTGCCAGCAGTTTTACGGCACAGCCCAATCAGCCCCAGCATTTT. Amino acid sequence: CASSFTAQPNQPQHF.